This T cell receptor (beta chain) appears in the sequencing data of a study of cytomegalovirus exposure and HLA in healthy donors. Study-wide findings and caveats: The listing of 150 to 200 TCR beta chains classed them as cytomegalovirus-associated.

V dropped 2 bases and J dropped 0 bases, with 8 bases sitting between them. The CDR3 totals 15 residues. Per the germline V gene, CDR1 is KGHSH and CDR2 is LQKENI. Points on this clone: Its antigen is unknown. This sample includes further DNA sequences coding for the same CDR3.

Sequenced by immunoSEQ multiplex PCR; TCRdb stores in-frame clones only, minus some. Among about 220,000 clones listed, approximately 80% were seen once. V is TRBV18 and J is TRBJ1-5; D unclear. Source material: PBMCs. The receptor was isolated from a woman in her twenties or thirties in good health and CMV-seropositive. CDR3 sequence: CASSPGPYSNQPQHF. The CDR3 nucleotides are TGTGCCAGCTCACCAGGACCTTATAGCAATCAGCCCCAGCATTTT.